This section outlines one T cell receptor (beta chain) sequence together with its context. Adults between about 18 and 89 years of age took part from fewer than 30 US areas. Germline CDR1 is SGDLS and CDR2 is YYNGEE. The CDR3 covers 16 residues. V was shortened by 0 bases and J by 3 bases, with 13 bases between the two germline ends. The table came from immunoSEQ multiplex PCR; TCRdb's copy has only in-frame clones and leaves some out. The sample lists 150,000 or so clones, roughly 84% seen once, with 5.8% in the top ten. These data come from a study of blood T cell repertoires in COVID-19. This receptor was identified in a woman in her fifties or sixties who had been exposed to COVID-19. V usage is TRBV9 and J usage is TRBJ1-3, with D possibly being TRBD1 (5 bases). Material for sequencing was PBMCs or T cells enriched from blood (not recorded which). CDR3 sequence reads: CASSVDPRGFGNTIYF. The CDR3 DNA reads TGTGCCAGCAGCGTAGACCCAAGGGGCTTTGGAAACACCATATATTTT.